This T cell receptor (beta chain) appears in the sequencing data of a study of blood T cell repertoires in COVID-19. Original processing notes: Counts of nucleated cells, estimated from reference gene primer amplification, were obtained. Profiling relied on immunoSEQ multiplex PCR, and the TCRdb table lists in-frame clones only, not all of them. From that table come the V and J calls and clone size; the DNA was used to work out D and trimming. The sample has roughly 300,000 clones, roughly 86% seen once. This CDR3 is built from 13 residues. Trimming took 2 bases from V and 7 from J, leaving 11 bases between them. CDR1 and CDR2 from the germline V gene are SGHNT and YENEEA.

The specimen sequenced was peripheral blood. The receptor's source is a man between 18 and 29 years old with active or convalescent COVID-19. V usage is TRBV11-3 and J usage is TRBJ1-1; D call uncertain. In DNA form, the CDR3 reads TGTGCCAGCAGCTTAATGGCAGGCCATGAAGCTTTCTTT. It encodes CASSLMAGHEAFF. Together with reference TRBV11-3 and TRBJ1-1, the CDR3 gives the full variable domain: EAGVVQSPRYKIIEKKQPVAFWCNPISGHNTLYWYLQNLGQGPELLIRYENEEAVDDSQLPKDRFSAERLKGVDSTLKIQPAELGDSAVYLCASSLMAGHEAFFGQGTRLTVV.